The 27 T cell receptor beta chains reported below all come from one sample, sequenced in a study of T cell responses to AZD1222 COVID-19 vaccine. Generated by immunoSEQ multiplex PCR, the TCRdb table keeps only in-frame clones and is missing some. Of roughly 160,000 clones in the sample, 90% to 95% were seen once. The material sequenced was peripheral blood, taken on day 0 of AZD1222 vaccination. The receptors derive from an adult in good health.

The sample holds one count of this clone. The genes are TRBV5-1 and TRBJ1-4; D is possibly TRBD1 (6 bases). The V end lost 4 bases, the J end lost 5 bases, and 12 bases lay between the germline ends. There are 14 residues in the CDR3. In germline, CDR1 is SGHRS, CDR2 YFSETQ. CDR3 sequence: CASSLGQGNEKLFF. In DNA, the CDR3 is TGCGCCAGCAGCCTCGGTCAGGGGAATGAAAAACTGTTTTTT. Combining the CDR3 with reference TRBV5-1 and TRBJ1-4 gives the whole variable domain KAGVTQTPRYLIKTRGQQVTLSCSPISGHRSVSWYQQTPGQGLQFLFEYFSETQRNKGNFPGRFSGRQFSNSRSEMNVSTLELGDSALYLCASSLGQGNEKLFFGSGTQLSVL.

This clone has just a few counts. The chain carries TRBV18 and TRBJ2-2, with 10 bases identical to TRBD1. The germline V gene encodes CDR1 KGHSH and CDR2 LQKENI. The CDR3 runs to 15 residues. V shed 5 bases, J shed 3 bases, and the junction held 3 bases outside the gene matches. The CDR3 nucleotides read TGTGCCAGCTCAAACGGACAGGGGGACACCGGGGAGCTGTTTTTT. It is translated as CASSNGQGDTGELFF.

The chain joins TRBV3-1 (or the pseudogene TRBV3-2) to TRBJ2-3, with TRBD1 as a possible D gene (7 bases). The CDR3 length is 14 residues. Germline CDR1 is LGHDT and CDR2 is YNNKEL (reference sequence). V shed 4 bases and J shed 3 bases, with 11 bases lying between them. The CDR3 nucleotides are TGTGCCAGCAGCCGCGGGACAGCGACAGATACGCAGTATTTT. Residues: CASSRGTATDTQYF.

The chain joins TRBV7-8 to TRBJ2-2; TRBD2 might be the D (6 bases). Per germline, CDR1 SGHVS and CDR2 FQNEAQ. The CDR3 sequence is 17 residues long. The V gene lost 3 bases and the J gene lost 4 bases, with 18 bases spanning the gap. CDR3 protein: CASSLSPTAGSTGELFF. DNA for the CDR3: TGTGCCAGCAGCTTGTCCCCGACCGCGGGGTCCACCGGGGAGCTGTTTTTT.

The rearrangement joins TRBV19 to TRBJ1-1; D perhaps matches TRBD1 (5 bases). Germline V gives CDR1 LNHDA, CDR2 SQIVND (reference sequence). Trimming took off 5 bases at V and 4 bases at J, with 11 bases between the two ends. The CDR3 contains 13 residues. The CDR3 DNA reads TGTGCCAGTAGTTCCCAGGGAGGCACTGAAGCTTTCTTT. Protein sequence: CASSSQGGTEAFF.

The chain links TRBV5-4 to TRBJ2-3; D is ambiguous. The CDR3 sequence is 13 residues long. V lost 4 bases and J lost 1, with 7 bases in between. Germline V lookup: CDR1 SGHNT, CDR2 YYREEE (reference sequence). The CDR3 reads CASSPQGTDTQYF. The CDR3 bases are TGTGCCAGCAGCCCGCAGGGCACAGATACGCAGTATTTT.

V usage is TRBV9 and J usage is TRBJ1-1; TRBD1 agrees at 7 bases. The CDR3 is 17 residues long. Per the germline V gene, CDR1 is SGDLS and CDR2 is YYNGEE. The V gene end was trimmed by 0 bases and the J gene end by 6 bases; junction bases not matched to a gene: 14. The CDR3 DNA follows: TGTGCCAGCAGCGTAGAAGCTAGGGGGCAGAATGGAGCTGAAGCTTTCTTT. Encoded protein: CASSVEARGQNGAEAFF.

About this clone: Different DNA sequences within this sample yield the same CDR3. The J gene is TRBJ1-2, the V gene TRBV28; 8 nucleotides agree with TRBD1. J lost 8 bases, V lost 3 bases, and 5 bases had no gene match. The CDR3 consists of 13 residues. Germline values: CDR1 MDHEN, CDR2 SYDVKM. The DNA of the CDR3 is TGTGCCAGCAGTTTTCAGGGGGCGGGAGGCTACACCTTC. Protein sequence: CASSFQGAGGYTF.

This chain joins TRBV2 and TRBJ2-2, with 9 bases that match TRBD1. There are 14 residues in the CDR3. CDR1 and CDR2 (germline): SNHLY, FYNNEI. With 4 bases clipped from V and 6 bases from J, the junction kept 3 bases outside the gene matches. CDR3 in amino acids: CASSGGQGPGELFF. The CDR3 region has the DNA TGTGCCAGCAGTGGGGGACAGGGACCCGGGGAGCTGTTTTTT.

This clone was seen just once. The CDR3 region has the DNA TGTGCCAGCAGTTTAGGCGGGAGCCTCTCCTACGAGCAGTACTTC. Translated: CASSLGGSLSYEQYF. This chain joins TRBV28 and TRBJ2-7, with 7 bases matching TRBD2. The CDR3 covers 15 residues. Trimming removed 2 bases from V and 0 bases from J; junction bases left unmatched: 4. CDR1 is MDHEN, CDR2 SYDVKM, per germline.

This chain connects TRBV5-1 to TRBJ2-2, with TRBD1 identical over 8 bases. The CDR3 has 16 residues. V trimming: 0 bases; J trimming: 4 bases; junction bases outside the gene matches: 5. Germline V gene sequence: CDR1 SGHRS, CDR2 YFSETQ. The CDR3 sequence is CASSLGQGRPTGELFF. In nucleotides, the CDR3 is TGCGCCAGCAGCTTGGGACAGGGGCGTCCCACCGGGGAGCTGTTTTTT.

The chain is built from TRBV6-1 and TRBJ1-5; no clear D gene. The CDR3 contains 13 residues. Germline lookup yields CDR1 MNHNS and CDR2 SASEGT. V dropped 2 bases and J dropped 6 bases, with 8 bases sitting between them. In DNA, the CDR3 is TGTGCCAGCAGTGAAACCCCCCTTCAGCCCCAGCATTTT. Protein sequence: CASSETPLQPQHF.

The gene calls are TRBV11-2 and TRBJ2-1; 11 nucleotides agree with TRBD2. Germline CDR1 reads SGHAT; CDR2 reads FQNNGV. Trimming cost V 7 bases and J 9 bases; bases outside gene matches: 14. This CDR3 is built from 16 residues. The CDR3 region has the DNA TGTGCCAGCACAGCCATGGGCACTAGCGGGAGTTCTGAGCAGTTCTTC. Translating gives CASTAMGTSGSSEQFF. Looking up the rest from reference TRBV11-2 and TRBJ2-1 gives the full variable domain: EAGVAQSPRYKIIEKRQSVAFWCNPISGHATLYWYQQILGQGPKLLIQFQNNGVVDDSQLPKDRFSAERLKGVDSTLKIQPAKLEDSAVYLCASTAMGTSGSSEQFFGPGTRLTVL.

This chain connects TRBV4-1 to TRBJ2-1; D gene ambiguous. Germline V gene lookup returns CDR1 MGHRA and CDR2 YSYEKL. V lost 0 bases and J lost 15, with 15 bases in between. The CDR3 covers 13 residues. This CDR3 is CASSQEGSQPRFF. The DNA of the CDR3 is TGCGCCAGCAGCCAAGAAGGGTCCCAACCGCGGTTCTTC.

The chain carries TRBV28 and TRBJ1-2, with unresolved D. CDR1 and CDR2 from the germline V gene are MDHEN and SYDVKM. The V end was cut by 3 bases, the J end by 6 bases, with 17 bases between. The CDR3 has 15 residues. The CDR3 sequence: CASSFNLVRNHGYTF. In DNA, the CDR3 is TGTGCCAGCAGTTTTAACCTCGTCCGGAATCATGGCTACACCTTC.

This rearrangement joins TRBV6-1 to TRBJ2-1; 7 bases fit TRBD2. Germline V gene data show CDR1 as MNHNS and CDR2 as SASEGT. Trimming took 0 bases from V and 9 from J; bases not matched to a gene: 11. The CDR3 is 16 amino acids. In DNA form, the CDR3 reads TGTGCCAGCAGTGAAGCGGGGGGGAGGGCCGGTAGTGAGCAGTTCTTC. Translation: CASSEAGGRAGSEQFF.

The J gene is TRBJ2-7, the V gene TRBV9; 9 bases agree with TRBD2. There are 14 residues in the CDR3. The V and J ends lost 0 bases and 4 bases, in that order; junction bases with no gene match: 2. Germline CDR1 and CDR2: SGDLS and YYNGEE. CDR3 coding DNA: TGTGCCAGCAGCGTAGACCTAGCGGGATACGAGCAGTACTTC. Its translation is CASSVDLAGYEQYF.

The chain employs TRBV6-4 and TRBJ2-3; possible D gene TRBD2, 5 bases. V was pared by 4 bases and J by 4 bases, with 15 bases between. The CDR3 totals 15 residues. Germline V CDR1 and CDR2: MRHNA, SNTAGT. CDR3 DNA: TGTGCCAGCAGTGCCTCGGAAGCGGCGGCAGATACGCAGTATTTT. It yields the protein CASSASEAAADTQYF.

Only a few counts were recorded for this clone. The rearrangement joins TRBV6-2 or TRBV6-3 to TRBJ1-1, with 9 bases fitting TRBD1. Germline lookup yields CDR1 MNHEY and CDR2 SVGEGT. The V gene end was trimmed by 4 bases and the J gene end by 1 base; junction bases not matched to a gene: 10. The CDR3 sequence is 17 residues long. The CDR3 loop reads CASSFRGYRGRNTEAFF. For the CDR3, the DNA is TGTGCCAGCAGTTTTCGGGGGTACAGGGGGCGGAACACTGAAGCTTTCTTT.

Turning to this clone: The sample holds other DNA sequences that translate to the same CDR3. This chain links TRBV19 with TRBJ1-2; 8 bases line up with TRBD1. J was trimmed by 2 bases and V by 1 base; bases with no gene match: 0. This CDR3 has 14 amino acids. The germline gives CDR1 LNHDA, CDR2 SQIVND (reference sequence). The CDR3 DNA follows: TGTGCCAGTAGTATAGGACAGGGGAACTATGGCTACACCTTC. Translation: CASSIGQGNYGYTF.

This chain uses TRBV5-4 with TRBJ2-7; D gene ambiguous. Trimming shortened V by 4 bases and J by 3 bases, and 5 bases separated the two germline ends. The CDR3 is made up of 11 amino acids. Looked up from germline, CDR1 is SGHNT and CDR2 is YYREEE (reference sequence). The CDR3 sequence is CASSTDYEQYF. The CDR3 DNA is TGTGCCAGCAGCACCGACTACGAGCAGTACTTC.

The genes are TRBV13 and TRBJ1-1; a possible D gene is TRBD1 (5 bases). The CDR3 is made up of 12 amino acids. From germline, CDR1 is PRHDT and CDR2 FYEKMQ (reference sequence). V was trimmed by 5 bases and J by 2 bases, leaving 6 bases between them. The chain's CDR3 is CASSQGNTEAFF. CDR3 coding DNA: TGTGCCAGCAGCCAGGGAAACACTGAAGCTTTCTTT.

The genes are TRBV5-1 and TRBJ2-1, with TRBD2 identical over 8 bases. After removal of 1 base from V and 9 bases from J, the junction contained 15 bases not matched to a gene. Germline V lookup: CDR1 SGHRS, CDR2 YFSETQ. CDR3 length: 17 amino acids. The CDR3 region is CASSLQISGSWGPEQFF. The CDR3 DNA sequence: TGCGCCAGCAGCTTGCAAATCAGCGGGAGCTGGGGTCCTGAGCAGTTCTTC.

The chain combines TRBV5-1 with TRBJ2-2; tentative D call: TRBD1 (6 bases). Trimming removed 2 bases from V and 2 bases from J, with 13 bases in between. The CDR3 totals 16 residues. Germline lookup yields CDR1 SGHRS and CDR2 YFSETQ. The CDR3 reads CASSFLTGTNTGELFF. CDR3 bases: TGCGCCAGCAGCTTCCTCACAGGGACCAACACCGGGGAGCTGTTTTTT.

The rearrangement joins TRBV2 to TRBJ2-2; no firm D call. In germline, CDR1 is SNHLY, CDR2 FYNNEI. Trimming left V 4 bases short and J 4 bases short, with 10 bases between. The CDR3 extends over 14 amino acids. The DNA of the CDR3 is TGTGCCAGCAGTGCGGCGGAGATCACCGGGGAGCTGTTTTTT. This encodes CASSAAEITGELFF.

This rearrangement joins TRBV28 to TRBJ2-1, with D possibly being TRBD2 (6 bases). The CDR3 consists of 15 residues. V was trimmed by 6 bases and J by 8 bases, leaving 20 bases between them. Germline loops: CDR1 MDHEN, CDR2 SYDVKM. The CDR3 loop reads CASSPPREAGHEQFF. DNA of the CDR3: TGTGCCAGCAGCCCTCCGAGGGAGGCCGGGCATGAGCAGTTCTTC.

V and J are TRBV3-1 (or the pseudogene TRBV3-2) and TRBJ1-1; weak D call: TRBD1 (5 bases). Trimming cost V 5 bases and J 4 bases, with 14 bases left between them. This CDR3 has 14 residues. Per germline, CDR1 LGHDT and CDR2 YNNKEL (reference sequence). The CDR3 region is CASSLRGAPTEAFF. CDR3 DNA: TGTGCCAGCAGCTTACGAGGGGCCCCCACTGAAGCTTTCTTT.